One sample yielded the 24 T cell receptor beta chains listed below, sequenced in a study of CD8+CD57+ T cells in acquired aplastic anemia. Template material for TCR beta VDJ and CDR3 profiling consisted of genomic DNA. In TCRdb, the reads were re-called with MiXCR into one record per CDR3 protein. The repertoire holds some 170,000 distinct CDR3 sequences, with roughly 43% as singletons. Patients who underwent sequencing had shown CD8+CD57+ cell expansion by flow cytometry. The source material was sorted CD4+, CD8+, or CD8+CD57+ T cells (not recorded which) from PBMCs. The receptors were sampled from a human donor with aplastic anemia.

This clonotype was picked up one time. The V gene is TRBV19, the J gene TRBJ2-5, with a tentative D call TRBD2 (7 bases). V lost 11 bases and J 2 bases, leaving 21 bases between the germline ends. The CDR3 has 15 amino acids. Germline V gives CDR1 LNHDA, CDR2 SQIVND (reference sequence). This CDR3 is CASGEGQDRQETQYF. Here the CDR3 DNA reads TGTGCCTCAGGGGAGGGCCAAGACAGACAAGAGACCCAGTACTTC.

By share, this clonotype ranks as medium-sized. This chain joins TRBV2 and TRBJ1-1; D gene ambiguous. CDR3 length: 14 residues. Germline values: CDR1 SNHLY, CDR2 FYNNEI. Trimming cost V 6 bases and J 1 base, with 12 bases left between them. The CDR3 protein is CASRPEYGNTEAFF. DNA of the CDR3: TGTGCCAGCAGGCCGGAGTACGGGAACACTGAAGCTTTCTTT. Based on the CDR3 plus reference TRBV2 and TRBJ1-1, the full variable domain is EPEVTQTPSHQVTQMGQEVILRCVPISNHLYFYWYRQILGQKVEFLVSFYNNEISEKSEIFDDQFSVERPDGSNFTLKIRSTKLEDSAMYFCASRPEYGNTEAFFGQGTRLTVV.

This clonotype turned up a few times. At one of its ends the junction is not consistent with the germline gene, which may arise from a read error. This chain uses TRBV5-4 with TRBJ1-1, with D perhaps TRBD1 (5 bases). CDR1 and CDR2 from the germline V gene are SGHNT and YYREEE (reference sequence). This CDR3 is built from 14 residues. The DNA for the CDR3 is TGTACCAGCAGCTTGGGCAGGGTGAACGCTGAAGCTTTCTTT. Protein: CTSSLGRVNAEAFF. The whole variable domain, filled in from reference TRBV5-4 and TRBJ1-1, reads ETGVTQSPTHLIKTRGQQVTLRCSSQSGHNTVSWYQQALGQGPQFIFQYYREEENGRGNFPPRFSGLQFPNYSSELNVNALELDDSALYLCTSSLGRVNAEAFFGQGTRLTVV.

The chain employs TRBV12-3 or TRBV12-4 and TRBJ2-7; D is unclear. The CDR3 runs to 11 residues. V shed 3 bases and J shed 6 bases, with 6 bases lying between them. The CDR3 DNA reads TGTGCCAGCAGTTTTGTAGGCGAGCAGTACTTC. It yields the protein CASSFVGEQYF.

Points on this clonotype: A read error may account for a junction end that differs from germline. V usage is TRBV12-3 or TRBV12-4 and J usage is TRBJ2-1; 8 bases line up with TRBD1. The CDR3 has 16 amino acids. Written as DNA, the CDR3 is TGTGCCAGCGGTTTTCGGGACGGACAGGGCTACAATGAGCAGTTCTTC. Translating it yields CASGFRDGQGYNEQFF.

This chain connects TRBV4-1 to TRBJ2-7; 8 bases map to TRBD2. Germline V lookup: CDR1 MGHRA, CDR2 YSYEKL. The J segment lost 0 bases and the V segment lost 3 bases, leaving 7 bases of the junction unmatched. The CDR3 loop spans 16 amino acids. The CDR3 region has the DNA TGCGCCAGCAGCCACGATAGCGGGACACCCTCCTACGAGCAGTACTTC. Its translation: CASSHDSGTPSYEQYF.

V is TRBV6-2 or TRBV6-3 and J is TRBJ2-1, with 8 bases matching TRBD1. V shed 4 bases, J shed 2 bases, and the junction held 7 bases outside the gene matches. Germline assignment: CDR1 MNHEY and CDR2 SVGEGT. The CDR3 consists of 16 residues. Written as DNA, the CDR3 is TGTGCCAGCAGTTGGGATAACAGGGGGGCCTACAATGAGCAGTTCTTC. This translates into CASSWDNRGAYNEQFF.

This clonotype has ten or more counts. V and J are TRBV19 and TRBJ2-1; D gene uncertain. V was shortened by 5 bases and J by 10 bases, with 12 bases between the two germline ends. The CDR3 consists of 12 residues. Germline CDR1 and CDR2: LNHDA and SQIVND (reference sequence). The CDR3 loop is CASSGVGAEQFF. In DNA form, the CDR3 reads TGTGCCAGTAGTGGGGTCGGAGCCGAGCAGTTCTTC.

This rearrangement joins TRBV19 to TRBJ2-7; possible D gene TRBD1, 5 bases. The CDR3 totals 17 residues. Deletions cut 9 bases from V and 2 bases from J, with 26 bases between. Germline values: CDR1 LNHDA, CDR2 SQIVND (reference sequence). CDR3 sequence: CASSSRRKGVLPYEQYF. CDR3 DNA sequence: TGTGCCAGCAGCAGTCGGCGGAAAGGGGTCCTGCCCTACGAGCAGTACTTC.

This clonotype was seen ten or more times. This chain joins TRBV7-8 and TRBJ2-7; 7 bases match TRBD1. V lost 4 bases, J lost 3 bases, and 9 bases stayed unmatched. This CDR3 is built from 15 residues. The germline CDR1 and CDR2 sequences are SGHVS and FQNEAQ. The CDR3 here is CASSSRDRRHYEQYF. The CDR3 coding sequence is TGTGCCAGCAGCTCCCGGGACAGACGTCACTACGAGCAGTACTTC.

The gene calls are TRBV20-1 and TRBJ2-7; possible D gene TRBD1, 6 bases. CDR3 length equals 12 residues. Germline V gene data show CDR1 as DFQATT and CDR2 as SNEGSKA (reference sequence). Trimming took 5 bases from V and 0 from J, leaving 8 bases between them. CDR3 amino acids: CSAADSSYEQYF. The CDR3 DNA sequence: TGCAGTGCTGCGGACAGCTCCTACGAGCAGTACTTC.

Note on this clonotype: Possible read error: a much larger clone is one base away. The V call is TRBV24-1, the J call TRBJ2-7; D is undetermined. CDR3 length: 15 amino acids. Germline loops: CDR1 KGHDR, CDR2 SFDVKD. The CDR3 sequence: CATSDFTARGYELYF. The CDR3 coding sequence is TGTGCCACCAGTGATTTCACAGCCAGAGGCTACGAGCTGTACTTC.

This clonotype was counted at least ten times. J is TRBJ1-1 and V is TRBV19, with unresolved D. This CDR3 comprises 13 residues. V dropped 2 bases and J dropped 1 base, with 5 bases sitting between them. The germline V gene encodes CDR1 LNHDA and CDR2 SQIVND (reference sequence). DNA for the CDR3: TGTGCCAGTAGTATAAGTTGGAACACTGAAGCTTTCTTT. Translating gives CASSISWNTEAFF.

This clonotype has at least ten counts. The chain uses TRBV20-1 and TRBJ1-5; D not resolved. The germline V and J ends were trimmed by 4 bases and 2 bases, with 15 bases remaining between them. There are 15 residues in the CDR3. Germline values: CDR1 DFQATT, CDR2 SNEGSKA (reference sequence). CDR3 in DNA: TGCAGTGCTACAATCGGTGGGGATCGCAATCAGCCCCAGCATTTT. Translating gives CSATIGGDRNQPQHF.

This clonotype was counted once. One junction end disagrees with the germline gene, perhaps due to a read error. V usage is TRBV2 and J usage is TRBJ2-1, with D perhaps given as TRBD1 or TRBD2 (5 bases each). CDR1 is SNHLY and CDR2 is FYNNEI in the germline V gene. The CDR3 covers 11 residues. CDR3 in amino acids: CARSRQREQFF. CDR3 sequence (DNA): TGTGCCCGCAGTCGACAGCGGGAGCAGTTCTTC.

Comments on this clonotype: One end of the junction does not line up with germline, which may come from a read error. The genes are TRBV6-2 or TRBV6-3 and TRBJ2-3, with 7 bases lining up with TRBD2. The germline gives CDR1 MNHEY, CDR2 SVGEGT. The CDR3 runs 15 residues. DNA of the CDR3: TGTGCCCGCAGGCTGTCGAGCGGGGTCACAGATACGCAGTATTTT. Translated, it gives CARRLSSGVTDTQYF.

This clonotype was seen at least ten times. The chain links TRBV20-1 to TRBJ2-1; no firm D call. CDR1 DFQATT and CDR2 SNEGSKA come from the germline V gene (reference sequence). CDR3 length equals 11 residues. The ends were cut back, 0 bases at V and 15 bases at J, with 12 bases in the middle. The CDR3 here is CSARDSQLGFF. CDR3 DNA: TGCAGTGCTAGAGATAGCCAGCTAGGGTTCTTC.

This clonotype was detected a few times. The V and J genes are TRBV9 and TRBJ2-2; 14 bases align to TRBD2. CDR1 and CDR2 (germline): SGDLS, YYNGEE. The CDR3 consists of 15 residues. V lost 5 bases to trimming and J lost 6 bases; unmatched junction nucleotides: 3. CDR3 coding DNA: TGTGCCAGCAGGGGGACTAGCGGGGGTTCCGGGGAGCTGTTTTTT. This gives the protein CASRGTSGGSGELFF.

With regard to this clonotype: Sequence at one end of the junction differs from germline and may be a read error. The chain is built from TRBV18 and TRBJ2-5; no firm D call. Germline V CDR1 and CDR2: KGHSH, LQKENI. CDR3 length equals 14 residues. Written as DNA, the CDR3 is TGTGCCAGCTCCCCGACGGACCCCCAAGACACCCAGTACTTC. Protein sequence: CASSPTDPQDTQYF.

In this sample, this clonotype turned up many times. V gene TRBV3-1 combines with J gene TRBJ1-6, with D possibly TRBD1 on 6 matching bases. The CDR3 extends over 13 amino acids. Trimming shortened V by 3 bases and J by 9 bases, and 9 bases separated the two germline ends. CDR1 and CDR2 from the germline V gene are LGHDT and YNNKEL (reference sequence). The DNA for the CDR3 is TGTGCCAGCAGCCAGGGGGCTGGTTCACCCCTCCACTTT. As protein: CASSQGAGSPLHF.

This chain joins TRBV24-1 and TRBJ1-5; 7 bases line up with TRBD1. The CDR3 totals 16 residues. The germline CDR1 and CDR2 sequences are KGHDR and SFDVKD. The trim removed 3 bases at V and 0 bases at J, leaving 4 bases unmatched. The CDR3 reads CATSDKHRGSNQPQHF. The DNA of the CDR3 is TGTGCCACCAGTGATAAACACAGGGGTAGCAATCAGCCCCAGCATTTT.

This sequence joins TRBV24-1 and TRBJ2-2, with D perhaps matching TRBD2 (6 bases). Germline V gene lookup returns CDR1 KGHDR and CDR2 SFDVKD. The CDR3 covers 15 residues. Trimming shortened V by 11 bases and J by 0 bases, and 15 bases separated the two germline ends. This CDR3 is CASRYGTSNTGELFF. CDR3 sequence (DNA): TGTGCCAGCAGATACGGGACTTCGAACACCGGGGAGCTGTTTTTT.

This clonotype was seen a few times. The CDR3 sequence is CASSMTGNTEAFF. In DNA, the CDR3 is TGTGCCAGCAGCATGACAGGGAACACTGAAGCTTTCTTT. The rearrangement uses TRBV7-3 and TRBJ1-1; a weak D match, TRBD1 (6 bases). The germline V and J ends were trimmed by 5 bases and 1 base, with 8 bases remaining between them. The CDR3 loop spans 13 amino acids. The germline gives CDR1 SGHTA, CDR2 FQGTGA.

This clonotype occurred many times. V and J are TRBV7-8 and TRBJ2-3; D unclear. The CDR3 is made up of 11 amino acids. Per germline, CDR1 SGHVS and CDR2 FQNEAQ. V was cut by 4 bases and J by 5 bases, with 4 bases left in between. CDR3 bases: TGTGCCAGCAGCTCCGAAGATACGCAGTATTTT. Amino acid sequence: CASSSEDTQYF.